The rows below give T cell receptor beta chains drawn from one sample of a study of blood T cell repertoires in COVID-19. TCRdb's table, derived via immunoSEQ multiplex PCR, lists solely in-frame clones and lacks some. This table has roughly 200,000 clones, almost 90% appearing once. Sequencing was carried out using peripheral blood. These receptors were collected from a man younger than 35 with active or convalescent COVID-19. Both conserved end residues are part of each CDR3.

TRBV9	TRBJ2-1	14	CASSVGSGGWEQFF
TRBV4-1	TRBJ2-3	16	CASSQRTSGNTDTQYF
TRBV19	TRBJ2-3	17	CASSPDSPLSSTDTQYF
TRBV6-2/TRBV6-3	TRBJ2-7	15	CASTPESGGNYEQYF
TRBV3-1/TRBV3-2	TRBJ2-2	12	CAAWAGAGELFF
TRBV18	TRBJ2-1	15	CASSRTSGRNNEQFF
TRBV5-4	TRBJ2-1	15	CASSLGLDRGNEQFF
TRBV28	TRBJ2-7	14	CASSLGDRGHEQYF
TRBV5-1	TRBJ1-6	14	CASSLEGVNSPLHF
TRBV3-1/TRBV3-2	TRBJ1-3	17	CASSQDTGLCSGNTIYF
TRBV7-9	TRBJ1-2	14	CASSHQDRDYGYTF
TRBV5-4	TRBJ2-5	15	CASSLEATGGETQYF
TRBV30	TRBJ1-2	15	CAWRGPRTGNYGYTF
TRBV5-5	TRBJ1-2	16	CASSSSDSYGIYGYTF
TRBV5-1	TRBJ2-1	15	CASSTNQGSYNEQFF
TRBV10-3	TRBJ1-4	15	CAISDTGTTNEKLFF
TRBV5-5	TRBJ1-4	15	CASSLEPSPNEKLFF
TRBV6-5	TRBJ1-2	13	CASRIGQGGGYTF
TRBV27	TRBJ2-1	15	CASSPGTSGRNEQFF
TRBV18	TRBJ2-4	15	CASSPPSVAKNIQYF
TRBV13	TRBJ1-6	14	CASSTDYRGSPLHF
TRBV5-1	TRBJ2-3	14	CASSSGGDTDTQYF
TRBV4-2	TRBJ1-4	15	CASSHNEGAREKLFF
TRBV6-5	TRBJ1-1	14	CASSTAIGTAEAFF
TRBV10-3	TRBJ2-7	14	CAISENVRVYEQYF
TRBV29-1	TRBJ1-2	14	CSVFDGQGNYGYTF
TRBV28	TRBJ2-5	14	CASSLTGRGETQYF
TRBV7-8	TRBJ1-2	15	CASSLETGANYGYTF
TRBV12-5	TRBJ2-4	16	CASGLVLAAKANIQYF
TRBV7-8	TRBJ1-5	15	CASSPHDSSNQPQHF
TRBV19	TRBJ2-5	16	CASRGMTSGVLETQYF
TRBV30	TRBJ2-1	12	CAWTTGGDEQFF
TRBV19	TRBJ1-1	15	CASSMEWTGNTEAFF
TRBV3-1/TRBV3-2	TRBJ1-2	15	CASSQESGTRKGYTF
TRBV12-3/TRBV12-4	TRBJ2-7	13	CASLTGDSREQYF
TRBV24-1	TRBJ1-2	13	CATSDLAGYGYTF
TRBV12-3/TRBV12-4	TRBJ1-1	12	CASSSFDTEAFF
TRBV2	TRBJ2-7	15	CASSEEGQSSYEQYF
TRBV11-2	TRBJ1-2	14	CASSSQGINYGYTF
TRBV20-1	TRBJ2-7	11	CSWGVGYEQYF
TRBV2	TRBJ1-4	16	CASSAGALRGNEKLFF
TRBV30	TRBJ2-2	15	CAWSIPGGSAGELFF
TRBV5-4	TRBJ1-2	13	CASSFGTAYGYTF
TRBV7-9	TRBJ2-1	15	CASSLSGRGYNEQFF
TRBV29-1	TRBJ2-1	13	CSGTSRTGNEQFF
TRBV4-1	TRBJ1-1	14	CASSLPGGGPEAFF
TRBV7-8	TRBJ1-1	15	CASSPTTGMNTEAFF
TRBV7-2	TRBJ2-2	12	CASSPYSRELFF
TRBV27	TRBJ1-5	14	CASSLGQGAQPQHF
TRBV3-1/TRBV3-2	TRBJ1-1	14	CASSQDRENTEAFF